This passage covers 20 T cell receptor beta chains from one sample sequenced in a study of spatial heterogeneity in lung cancer. Whole-study results and caveats: Expanded intratumoral alpha and beta TCR counts tracked tumor mutation counts.

Time point: sample taken at primary tumor resection. Their cognate antigens are unknown. TCRdb recomputed calls from the 5' RACE reads with MiXCR, one row per CDR3 protein. The sample records about 13,000 distinct CDR3 sequences, 5.6% being singletons. Sequenced here: lung tumor tissue, sampled at surgery. All receptors derive from a female donor with early-stage non-small cell lung cancer.

This clonotype was detected ten times or more. With the library built for alpha chains, this beta chain is off target and its frequency is not meaningful. The chain employs TRBV4-2 and TRBJ1-2; possible D gene TRBD1, 5 bases. Germline CDR1 is LGHNA and CDR2 is YNFKEQ. CDR3 size: 13 residues. The V end lost 4 bases, the J end lost 7 bases, and 13 bases lay between the germline ends. The CDR3 nucleotides are TGTGCCAGCAGCCCTATGGGGACGCTTGGCTACACCTTC. Translated: CASSPMGTLGYTF.

In the case of this clonotype: This beta chain is an unintended read in a library built for alpha chains; its size means little. The CDR3 DNA sequence: TGTGCCAGCAGTTTTGGACAAGCTAGGGAGCAGTACTTC. This encodes CASSFGQAREQYF. This chain uses TRBV2 with TRBJ2-7, with D perhaps matching TRBD1 (5 bases). The CDR3 is 13 residues long. Germline V gene lookup returns CDR1 SNHLY and CDR2 FYNNEI. Between the trimmed V and J ends, which lost 5 bases and 7 bases, there was a span of 15 bases.

In this sample, this clonotype turned up many times. This beta chain turned up in a library designed for alpha chains; as an off-target read, its abundance says little. The rearrangement joins TRBV7-3 to TRBJ2-1, with D possibly TRBD2 on 5 matching bases. V was pared by 4 bases and J by 7 bases, with 17 bases between. Germline values: CDR1 SGHTA, CDR2 FQGTGA. The CDR3 extends over 15 amino acids. CDR3 sequence (DNA): TGTGCCAGCAGCTCCCTCCCGGGGTCCGGGAATGAGCAGTTCTTC. As protein: CASSSLPGSGNEQFF.

This clonotype was seen ten or more times. Since it is a stray read in a library aimed at alpha chains, this beta chain has a size that is not meaningful. The chain uses TRBV11-2 and TRBJ1-4; 10 bases align to TRBD1. CDR1 and CDR2 (germline): SGHAT, FQNNGV. The CDR3 runs 15 residues. V was clipped by 3 bases and J by 11 bases; unmatched bases: 9. CDR3 nucleotides: TGTGCCAGCAGCTTGGCGACAGGGGGCCAGGGGAAACTGTTTTTT. Its protein is CASSLATGGQGKLFF.

This clonotype has a count of ten or more. This beta chain slipped into a library made for alpha chains as a stray read, so its size is not meaningful. The rearrangement links TRBV28 to TRBJ1-3, with D perhaps matching TRBD1 (5 bases). Germline lookup yields CDR1 MDHEN and CDR2 SYDVKM. The CDR3 runs 15 residues. V lost 5 bases and J lost 0, with 11 bases in between. The CDR3 loop reads CASSRGSSSGNTIYF. The CDR3, as DNA: TGTGCCAGCAGTAGGGGTTCCTCCTCTGGAAACACCATATATTTT.

This clonotype was picked up many times. The library was prepared for alpha chains; this beta chain is a stray read, so its frequency means little. The CDR3 region is CASSLMGSTGELFF. The DNA for the CDR3 is TGTGCCAGCAGCTTAATGGGGTCGACCGGGGAGCTGTTTTTT. The V and J genes are TRBV7-2 and TRBJ2-2, with no clear D. V was clipped by 2 bases and J by 5 bases, with 9 bases between them. Germline CDR1 SGHTA, CDR2 FQGNSA. This CDR3 region has 14 residues. The whole variable domain, remainder taken from reference TRBV7-2 and TRBJ2-2, is GAGVSQSPSNKVTEKGKDVELRCDPISGHTALYWYRQSLGQGLEFLIYFQGNSAPDKSGLPSDRFSAERTGGSVSTLTIQRTQQEDSAVYLCASSLMGSTGELFFGEGSRLTVL.

This clonotype was seen at least ten times. This beta chain is an unintended read in a library built for alpha chains; its size means little. The chain uses TRBV18 and TRBJ1-4; D gene ambiguous. Germline CDR1 reads KGHSH; CDR2 reads LQKENI. The CDR3 loop spans 16 amino acids. V was trimmed by 3 bases and J by 0 bases, leaving 11 bases between them. CDR3 region: CASSPKQVTTNEKLFF. The CDR3 DNA sequence: TGTGCCAGCTCACCGAAGCAGGTTACAACTAATGAAAAACTGTTTTTT.

This clonotype was counted many times. Within a library made for alpha chains, this beta chain is off target, and its count is uninformative. The chain joins TRBV12-3 or TRBV12-4 to TRBJ1-5; 8 positions match TRBD1. This CDR3 is 14 amino acids long. The V and J ends lost 5 bases and 5 bases, in that order; junction bases with no gene match: 5. The CDR3 region is CASSRQGSHQPQHF. The DNA of the CDR3 is TGTGCCAGCAGTCGACAGGGGTCCCATCAGCCCCAGCATTTT.

This clonotype has ten or more counts. Found in a library prepared for alpha chains, this beta chain is an off-target read, and its abundance has little meaning. This sequence joins TRBV6-2 or TRBV6-3 and TRBJ1-1; weak D call: TRBD1 (5 bases). The CDR3 contains 13 residues. Looked up from germline, CDR1 is MNHEY and CDR2 is SVGEGT. V was shortened by 2 bases and J by 1 base, with 5 bases between the two germline ends. In DNA form, the CDR3 reads TGTGCCAGCAGTTACACAGGGAACACTGAAGCTTTCTTT. Translating it yields CASSYTGNTEAFF.

Ten or more counts support this clonotype. Because this beta chain is a stray read in a library intended to capture alpha chains, its abundance should not be given much weight. The chain has TRBV28 and TRBJ2-1; D perhaps matches TRBD2 (5 bases). Germline V gene data show CDR1 as MDHEN and CDR2 as SYDVKM. The CDR3 is 14 amino acids. V lost 5 bases and J lost 5, with 13 bases in between. The CDR3 loop reads CASSPYGLHNEQFF. The CDR3 coding sequence is TGTGCCAGCAGTCCTTATGGACTTCACAATGAGCAGTTCTTC.

This clonotype showed up many times. Found in a library prepared for alpha chains, this beta chain is an off-target read, and its abundance has little meaning. The rearrangement links TRBV28 to TRBJ2-6; D is possibly TRBD1 or TRBD2 (5 bases each). CDR3 length: 17 residues. The germline gives CDR1 MDHEN, CDR2 SYDVKM. V was shortened by 6 bases and J by 0 bases, with 15 bases between the two germline ends. The CDR3 nucleotides are TGTGCCAGCAGCCCGCCTGGGACCCCCTCTGGGGCCAACGTCCTGACTTTC. It is translated as CASSPPGTPSGANVLTF.

This clonotype has just a few counts. Because the library targeted alpha chains, this beta chain is an off-target read whose size means little. This sequence joins TRBV14 and TRBJ1-2; no clear D. V lost 4 bases and J 5 bases, leaving 8 bases between the germline ends. The CDR3 is 12 residues long. Germline assignment: CDR1 SGHDN and CDR2 FVKESK. The CDR3 DNA is TGTGCCAGCAGCCCATCCGGGTATGGCTACACCTTC. This codes for CASSPSGYGYTF.

Judged by abundance, this clonotype is medium-sized. This beta chain came through as a stray read in a library set up for alpha chains, and its size says little. The chain recombines TRBV20-1 with TRBJ2-3; 12 bases agree with TRBD2. Germline CDR1 reads DFQATT; CDR2 reads SNEGSKA (reference sequence). The V gene end was trimmed by 5 bases and the J gene end by 4 bases; junction bases not matched to a gene: 4. The CDR3 has 14 residues. CDR3 amino acids: CSAWTSGAADTQYF. DNA of the CDR3: TGCAGTGCTTGGACTAGCGGGGCTGCAGATACGCAGTATTTT.

The table lists this clonotype with many counts. This beta chain is an unintended read in a library built for alpha chains; its size means little. This chain links TRBV18 with TRBJ2-2; D gene ambiguous. This CDR3 contains 16 residues. The V and J ends lost 3 bases and 3 bases respectively, with 14 bases between them. Germline lookup yields CDR1 KGHSH and CDR2 LQKENI. CDR3 sequence: CASSPPGRPDTGELFF. The DNA of the CDR3 is TGTGCCAGCTCACCGCCCGGCAGGCCGGACACCGGGGAGCTGTTTTTT.

This clonotype was detected ten times or more. Because this beta chain is a stray read in a library intended to capture alpha chains, its abundance should not be given much weight. The CDR3 sequence: CAISESGTDTQYF. CDR3 nucleotides: TGTGCCATCAGTGAGTCCGGGACCGATACGCAGTATTTT. The chain has TRBV10-3 and TRBJ2-3; D may correspond to TRBD1 or TRBD2 (5 bases each). Trimming removed 0 bases at V and 6 bases at J, with 7 bases between. Per the germline V gene, CDR1 is ENHRY and CDR2 is SYGVKD. This CDR3 comprises 13 residues.

This clonotype was detected many times. The library was prepared for alpha chains; this beta chain is a stray read, so its frequency means little. V is TRBV7-9 and J is TRBJ1-1; 8 nucleotides match TRBD1. The CDR3 sequence is 12 residues long. With V trimmed by 10 bases and J by 6 bases, 7 bases remained unmatched. CDR1 and CDR2 (germline): SEHNR, FQNEAQ (reference sequence). CDR3 region: CATGQGPAEAFF. The DNA of the CDR3 is TGTGCCACCGGACAGGGTCCGGCTGAAGCTTTCTTT.

Sample share makes this clonotype large. The library was designed around alpha chains, so this beta chain is a stray read whose abundance carries little weight. This chain connects TRBV7-9 to TRBJ2-4, with D unclear. In germline, CDR1 is SEHNR, CDR2 FQNEAQ (reference sequence). Between the trimmed V and J ends, which lost 3 bases and 6 bases, there was a span of 9 bases. CDR3 length: 13 amino acids. CDR3 nucleotide sequence: TGTGCCAGCAGCTTTAACGACGGAAACATTCAGTACTTC. Translation gives CASSFNDGNIQYF.

This clonotype is labeled medium-sized. A library made for alpha chains picked up this beta chain off target, so its size means little. The chain recombines TRBV6-5 with TRBJ1-2, with D unresolved. From germline, CDR1 is MNHEY and CDR2 SVGAGI. CDR3 length: 12 amino acids. V shed 6 bases and J shed 4 bases, with 9 bases lying between them. Written as DNA, the CDR3 is TGTGCCAGCAGAACGGGCAGCTATGGCTACACCTTC. It encodes CASRTGSYGYTF.

This clonotype was counted at least ten times. Because this beta chain is a stray read in a library intended to capture alpha chains, its abundance should not be given much weight. The chain employs TRBV4-1 and TRBJ2-1, with 8 bases identical to TRBD2. This CDR3 is built from 17 residues. V shed 1 base and J 5 bases; nucleotides not matched to a gene: 10. Germline CDR1 and CDR2: MGHRA and YSYEKL. As DNA, the CDR3 is TGCGCCAGCAGCCAAGGACCCTCAGCGGGGGCCCACAATGAGCAGTTCTTC. Amino acids: CASSQGPSAGAHNEQFF.

Many counts were recorded for this clonotype. A library prepared for alpha chains yielded this beta chain as an off-target read; its size is of little meaning. This chain links TRBV5-6 with TRBJ2-7, with D possibly TRBD1 on 5 matching bases. This CDR3 has 13 amino acids. Germline V CDR1 and CDR2: SGHDT, YYEEEE. V lost 5 bases and J 3 bases, leaving 12 bases between the germline ends. CDR3 nucleotide sequence: TGTGCCAGCAGTCCGAGGACACGCTACGAGCAGTACTTC. Encoded protein: CASSPRTRYEQYF.